This T cell receptor (beta chain) was recorded in a study of T cell responses to AZD1222 COVID-19 vaccine. Study results and caveats: Baseline seropositivity occurred in only a handful of AZD1222 recipients. Nearly half of unique spike-specific TCRs reportedly avoided B.1.351 and B.1.1.7 mutated regions. Spike-specific TCR depth and breadth grew after two AZD1222 doses.

In this sample, this clone turned up once. What it binds is not known. Germline V CDR1 and CDR2: MNHEY, SVGAGI. The V end lost 0 bases, the J end lost 6 bases, and 6 bases lay between the germline ends. The CDR3 is 12 amino acids. Sequencing was performed with immunoSEQ multiplex PCR; in TCRdb, only in-frame clones are kept and a portion is missing. Of about 150,000 clones in the sample, roughly nine tenths were seen once. The TCR sequence derives from an adult who had recovered from COVID-19. This chain connects TRBV6-5 to TRBJ2-7; D unresolved. The specimen was peripheral blood, collected after recovery from COVID-19. CDR3: CASSYSTGEQYF. The CDR3 DNA sequence: TGTGCCAGCAGTTACTCGACGGGCGAGCAGTACTTC.